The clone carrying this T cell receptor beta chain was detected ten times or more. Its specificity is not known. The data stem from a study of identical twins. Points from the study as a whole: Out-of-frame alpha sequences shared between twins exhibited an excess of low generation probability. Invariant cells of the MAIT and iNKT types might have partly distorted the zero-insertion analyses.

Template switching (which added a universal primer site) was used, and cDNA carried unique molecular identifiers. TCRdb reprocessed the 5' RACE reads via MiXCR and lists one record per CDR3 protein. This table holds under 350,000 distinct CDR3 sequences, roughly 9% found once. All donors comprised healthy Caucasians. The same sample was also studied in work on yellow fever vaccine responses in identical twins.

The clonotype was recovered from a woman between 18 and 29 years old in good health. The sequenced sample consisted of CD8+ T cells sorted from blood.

CDR3 bases: TGTGCCAGCAGCTTAATGTTAGATACGCAGTATTTT. The encoded protein is CASSLMLDTQYF. This chain uses TRBV11-2 with TRBJ2-3; no definite D call. Germline CDR1 SGHAT, CDR2 FQNNGV. Trimming cost V 2 bases and J 5 bases, with 5 bases left between them. The CDR3 has 12 amino acids.